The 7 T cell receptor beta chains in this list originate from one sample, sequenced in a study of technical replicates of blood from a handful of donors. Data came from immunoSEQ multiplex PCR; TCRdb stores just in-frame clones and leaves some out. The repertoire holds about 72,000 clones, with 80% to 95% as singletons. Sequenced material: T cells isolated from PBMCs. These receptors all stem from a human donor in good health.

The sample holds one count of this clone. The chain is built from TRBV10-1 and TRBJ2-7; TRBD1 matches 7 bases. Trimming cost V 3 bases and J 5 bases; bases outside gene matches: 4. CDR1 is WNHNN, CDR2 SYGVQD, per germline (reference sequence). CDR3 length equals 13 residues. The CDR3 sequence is CASSELQGNEQYF. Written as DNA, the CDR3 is TGCGCCAGCAGTGAATTACAGGGGAACGAGCAGTACTTC.

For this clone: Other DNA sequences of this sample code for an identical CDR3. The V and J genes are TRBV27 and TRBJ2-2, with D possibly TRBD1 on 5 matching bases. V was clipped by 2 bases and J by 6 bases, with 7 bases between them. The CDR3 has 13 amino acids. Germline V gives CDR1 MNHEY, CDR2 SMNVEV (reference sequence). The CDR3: CASSLSRAGELFF. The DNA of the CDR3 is TGTGCCAGCAGTTTAAGCAGGGCCGGGGAGCTGTTTTTT.

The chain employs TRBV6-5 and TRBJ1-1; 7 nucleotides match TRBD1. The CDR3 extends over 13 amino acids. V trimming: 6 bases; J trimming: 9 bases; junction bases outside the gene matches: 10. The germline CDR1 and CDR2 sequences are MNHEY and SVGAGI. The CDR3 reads CASSPPGGFQAFF. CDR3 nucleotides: TGTGCCAGCAGCCCTCCAGGGGGGTTTCAAGCTTTCTTT.

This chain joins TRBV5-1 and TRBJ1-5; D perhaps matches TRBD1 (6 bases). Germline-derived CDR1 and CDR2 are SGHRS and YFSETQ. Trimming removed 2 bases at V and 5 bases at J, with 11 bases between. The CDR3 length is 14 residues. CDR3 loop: CASSFGQPDQPQHF. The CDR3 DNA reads TGCGCCAGCAGCTTCGGACAGCCTGATCAGCCCCAGCATTTT.

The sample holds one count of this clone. The CDR3 DNA is TGTGCCAGCAGTTTACCTGTCGTCCGCTCTGGGGCCAACGTCCTGACTTTC. It specifies CASSLPVVRSGANVLTF. The chain joins TRBV27 to TRBJ2-6; D gene ambiguous. Germline CDR1 reads MNHEY; CDR2 reads SMNVEV (reference sequence). With 2 bases removed from V and 0 bases from J, the gap between germline ends came to 11 bases. The CDR3 sequence is 17 residues long.

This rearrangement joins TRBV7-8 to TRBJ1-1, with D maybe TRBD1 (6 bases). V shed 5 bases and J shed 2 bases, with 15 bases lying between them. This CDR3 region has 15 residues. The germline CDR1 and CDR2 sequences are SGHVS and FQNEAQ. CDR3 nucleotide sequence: TGTGCCAGCAGCCTGGGGGCGCAGGGCAACACTGAAGCTTTCTTT. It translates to CASSLGAQGNTEAFF.

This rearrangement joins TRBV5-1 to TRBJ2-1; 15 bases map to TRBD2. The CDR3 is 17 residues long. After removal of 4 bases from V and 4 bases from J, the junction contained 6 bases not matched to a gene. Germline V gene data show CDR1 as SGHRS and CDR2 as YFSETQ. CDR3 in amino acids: CASSTGTSGRWYNEQFF. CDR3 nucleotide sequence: TGCGCCAGCAGCACCGGGACTAGCGGGAGGTGGTACAATGAGCAGTTCTTC. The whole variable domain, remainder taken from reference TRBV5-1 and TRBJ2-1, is KAGVTQTPRYLIKTRGQQVTLSCSPISGHRSVSWYQQTPGQGLQFLFEYFSETQRNKGNFPGRFSGRQFSNSRSEMNVSTLELGDSALYLCASSTGTSGRWYNEQFFGPGTRLTVL.